This is a list of T cell receptor beta chains from one sample in a study of T cells after yellow fever vaccination. TCRdb called the 5' RACE reads again in MiXCR, with one record for every CDR3 protein. This sample has under 200,000 distinct CDR3 sequences, with 6% to 7.5% found just once. The source was CD4+ T cells sorted from PBMCs, collected roughly 5 days after the first yellow fever vaccination. The receptors originated from a man aged 18 to 29 who received the YFV17D yellow fever vaccine. Both conserved end residues are part of each CDR3. The D gene is left open where the match is weak. Clone sizes are given selectively: once, few, many, or a class where the clone is expanded.

J gene	V gene	D gene	clone size	CDR3 protein	CDR3 DNA
TRBJ1-6	TRBV24-1	.	few	CATTVSSYNSPLHF	TGTGCCACGACAGTTTCCTCCTATAATTCACCCCTCCACTTT
TRBJ1-1	TRBV7-2	TRBD1	.	CASSLTEQGAGTEAFF	TGTGCCAGCAGCTTAACCGAACAGGGGGCAGGGACTGAAGCTTTCTTT
TRBJ1-2	TRBV20-1	TRBD1	many	CSAPTGAYGYTF	TGCAGTGCTCCGACAGGGGCCTATGGCTACACCTTC
TRBJ1-3	TRBV12-3/TRBV12-4	TRBD1	many	CASRTGGGNTIYF	TGTGCCAGCAGAACAGGGGGAGGAAACACCATATATTTT
TRBJ1-4	TRBV7-9	.	.	CASSLNGLGNEKLFF	TGTGCCAGCAGCTTAAACGGCCTGGGTAATGAAAAACTGTTTTTT
TRBJ2-5	TRBV7-7	.	many	CASSLEGRGTQYF	TGTGCCAGCAGCTTAGAGGGGCGAGGGACCCAGTACTTC
TRBJ2-2	TRBV6-2/TRBV6-3	TRBD1	many	CASKASGGRSGELFF	TGTGCCAGCAAGGCGTCAGGGGGCAGGAGCGGGGAGCTGTTTTTT
TRBJ1-2	TRBV20-1	.	.	CSATTPTGKGYTF	TGCAGTGCGACGACCCCAACAGGGAAGGGCTACACCTTC
TRBJ2-7	TRBV3-1	.	few	CASSQDRQGPQYF	TGTGCCAGCAGCCAAGATCGGCAGGGGCCGCAGTACTTC
TRBJ2-3	TRBV10-3	.	many	CAINLGTGRNTQYF	TGTGCCATCAACCTAGGGACGGGTAGGAATACGCAGTATTTT
TRBJ1-2	TRBV7-9	.	many	CASSSLVGYTF	TGTGCCAGCAGCTCGCTGGTGGGTTACACCTTC
TRBJ2-7	TRBV4-1	.	many	CASSQEVGIRYYEQYF	TGCGCCAGCAGCCAAGAAGTCGGCATCCGATACTACGAGCAGTACTTC
TRBJ2-7	TRBV29-1	.	many	CSVEYGYEQYF	TGCAGCGTTGAATATGGTTACGAGCAGTACTTC
TRBJ2-3	TRBV5-1	TRBD1	many	CASSLGTGSYTDTQYF	TGCGCCAGCAGCTTGGGGACAGGGAGTTATACAGATACGCAGTATTTT
TRBJ1-4	TRBV9	.	many	CASSRGKGAGEKLFF	TGTGCCAGCAGCAGAGGGAAGGGAGCTGGGGAAAAACTGTTTTTT